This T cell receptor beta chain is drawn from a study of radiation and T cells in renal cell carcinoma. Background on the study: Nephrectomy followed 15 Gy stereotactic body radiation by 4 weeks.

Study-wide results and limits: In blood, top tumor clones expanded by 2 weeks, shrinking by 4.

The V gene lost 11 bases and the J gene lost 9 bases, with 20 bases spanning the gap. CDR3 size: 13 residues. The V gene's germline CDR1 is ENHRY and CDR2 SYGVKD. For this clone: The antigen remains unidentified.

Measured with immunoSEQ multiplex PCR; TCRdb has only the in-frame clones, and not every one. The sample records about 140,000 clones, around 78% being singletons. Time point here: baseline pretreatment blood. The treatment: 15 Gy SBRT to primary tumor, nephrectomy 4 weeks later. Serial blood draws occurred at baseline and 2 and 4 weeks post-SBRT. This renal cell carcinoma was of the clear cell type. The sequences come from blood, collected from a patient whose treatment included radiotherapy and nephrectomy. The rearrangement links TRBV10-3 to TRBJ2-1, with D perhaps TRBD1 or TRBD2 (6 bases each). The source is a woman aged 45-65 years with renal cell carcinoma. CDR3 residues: CAFGSGANTEQFF. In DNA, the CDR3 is TGTGCCTTCGGGTCGGGGGCCAACACTGAGCAGTTCTTC.